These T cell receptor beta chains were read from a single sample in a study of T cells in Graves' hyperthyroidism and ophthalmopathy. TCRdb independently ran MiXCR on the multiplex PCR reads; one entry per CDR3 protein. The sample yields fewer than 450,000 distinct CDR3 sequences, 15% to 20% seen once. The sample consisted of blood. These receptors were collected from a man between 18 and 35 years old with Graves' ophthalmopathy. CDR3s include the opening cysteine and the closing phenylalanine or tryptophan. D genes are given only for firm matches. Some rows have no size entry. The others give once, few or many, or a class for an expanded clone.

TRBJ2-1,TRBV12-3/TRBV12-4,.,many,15,TGTGCCAGCAGTTTTGGGGGCGGTGCGGGCAATGAGCAGTTCTTC,CASSFGGGAGNEQFF
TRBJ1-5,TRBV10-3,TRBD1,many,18,TGTGCCGCTGGCTCCGGTACAGGGGGCGCGGTGCGAAATCAGCCCCAGCATTTT,CAAGSGTGGAVRNQPQHF
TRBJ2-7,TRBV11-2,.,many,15,TGTGCCAGCAGCTTGGCCCCCGGACTCGCCTACGAGCAGTACTTC,CASSLAPGLAYEQYF
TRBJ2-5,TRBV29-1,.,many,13,TGCAGCGTCCACACAGGGTCGGGAGAGACCCAGTACTTC,CSVHTGSGETQYF
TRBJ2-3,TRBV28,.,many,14,TGTGCCAGCAGCTTCGGGCCTAGCACAGATACGCAGTATTTT,CASSFGPSTDTQYF
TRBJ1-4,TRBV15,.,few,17,TGTGCCACCAGCAGAGATCCTCGTTCGGGGTTTAATGAAAAACTGTTTTTT,CATSRDPRSGFNEKLFF
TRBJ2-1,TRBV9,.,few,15,TGTGCCAGCAGCGTAGATTCAGGGTCCTACAATGAGCAGTTCTTC,CASSVDSGSYNEQFF
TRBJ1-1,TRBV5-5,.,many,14,TGTGCCAGCAGCCTCCGTAGTGAGAACACTGAAGCTTTCTTT,CASSLRSENTEAFF
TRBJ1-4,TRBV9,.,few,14,TGTGCCAGCAGCAGTAGAGGGGGTCCAGAAAAACTGTTTTTT,CASSSRGGPEKLFF
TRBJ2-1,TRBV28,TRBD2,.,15,TGTGCCAGCAACCTCCTAGCGGGAGTCTACAATGAGCAGTTCTTC,CASNLLAGVYNEQFF
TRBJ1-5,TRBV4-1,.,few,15,TGCGCCAGCAGCCGGTCCCTGGTCGGGGGTCAGCCCCAGCATTTT,CASSRSLVGGQPQHF
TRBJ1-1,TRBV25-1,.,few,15,TGTGCCAGCAGTGAAAGGGCAGGGAGGAACACTGAAGCTTTCTTT,CASSERAGRNTEAFF
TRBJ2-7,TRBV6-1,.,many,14,TGTGCCAGCTCATCTCTGGGCCGCCCCTACGAGCAGTACTTC,CASSSLGRPYEQYF
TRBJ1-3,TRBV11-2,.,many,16,TGTGCCAGCAGCTTAGTACGCGGAAACTCTGGAAACACCATATATTTT,CASSLVRGNSGNTIYF
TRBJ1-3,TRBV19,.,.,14,TGTGCCAGTAGAGCCTCTAACTCTGGAAACACCATATATTTT,CASRASNSGNTIYF
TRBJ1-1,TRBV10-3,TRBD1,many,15,TGTGCCATCAGTGCGGTGGGACAGGGGAACACTGAAGCTTTCTTT,CAISAVGQGNTEAFF
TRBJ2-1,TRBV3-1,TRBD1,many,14,TGTGCCAGCAGCCAAGGAGGGGGCAGGAATGAGCAGTTCTTC,CASSQGGGRNEQFF
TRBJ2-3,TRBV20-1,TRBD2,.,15,TGCAGTGCTAGAACGGGTCTAGCGGGGGAGGATACGCAGTATTTT,CSARTGLAGEDTQYF
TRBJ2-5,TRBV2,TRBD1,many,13,TGTGCCAGCAGCGGGACAGGGGGTGAGACCCAGTACTTC,CASSGTGGETQYF
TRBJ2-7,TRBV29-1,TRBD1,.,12,TGCAGCGTTGACAGGGGGTTCTCCGAGCAGTACTTC,CSVDRGFSEQYF
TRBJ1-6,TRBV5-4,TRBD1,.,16,TGTGCCAGCAGCCGGGGACAGGGGACCTATAATTCACCCCTCCACTTT,CASSRGQGTYNSPLHF
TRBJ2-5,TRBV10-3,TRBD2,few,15,TGTGCCATCAGTGAACCTAGCGGGGACCAAGAGACCCAGTACTTC,CAISEPSGDQETQYF
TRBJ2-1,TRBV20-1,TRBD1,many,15,TGCAGTGCTAAACCTGGACAGGGGTGGTACAATGAGCAGTTCTTC,CSAKPGQGWYNEQFF
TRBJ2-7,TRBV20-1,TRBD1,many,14,TGCAGTGCCCCCGGGACAGTTCAACCCTACGAGCAGTACTTC,CSAPGTVQPYEQYF
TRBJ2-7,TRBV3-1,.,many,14,TGTGCCAGCAGCCAAGATCTGGGGACCTACGAGCAGTACTTC,CASSQDLGTYEQYF
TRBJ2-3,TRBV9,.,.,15,TGTGCCAGCGGGGAGAGGGGGGATAGCGCAGATACGCAGTATTTT,CASGERGDSADTQYF
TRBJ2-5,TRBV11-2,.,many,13,TGTGCCAGCAGCTTGTCCAGCGGGGAGACCCAGTACTTC,CASSLSSGETQYF
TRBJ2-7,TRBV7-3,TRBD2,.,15,TGTGCCAGCAGCCTTTCAGCGGGGGGCCCCTACGAGCAGTACTTC,CASSLSAGGPYEQYF
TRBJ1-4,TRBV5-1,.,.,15,TGCGCCAGCAGCTTGGCGTCTGGACCCTCGGAAAAACTGTTTTTT,CASSLASGPSEKLFF
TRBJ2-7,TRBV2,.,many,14,TGTGCCAGCAGTGTAGAGGACAGCTCCTACGAGCAGTACTTC,CASSVEDSSYEQYF
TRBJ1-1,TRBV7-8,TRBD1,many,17,TGTGCCAGCAGCTTAGAACCGGGACAGGGGCTATTCACTGAAGCTTTCTTT,CASSLEPGQGLFTEAFF
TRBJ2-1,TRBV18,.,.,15,TGTGCCAGCTCACCATCCGGAGGAATTTTAAGTGGGCAGTTCTTC,CASSPSGGILSGQFF
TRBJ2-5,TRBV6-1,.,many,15,TGTGCCAGCAGTCCGAAGGTGGCCGTGGGTGGGACCCAGTACTTC,CASSPKVAVGGTQYF
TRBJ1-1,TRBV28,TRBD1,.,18,TGTGCCAGCAGTCGCCCCGGGACAGGTCACCTCCTGAACACTGAAGCTTTCTTT,CASSRPGTGHLLNTEAFF
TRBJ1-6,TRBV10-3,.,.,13,TGTGCCGCCAGGGATCCCTATAATTCACCCCTCCACTTT,CAARDPYNSPLHF
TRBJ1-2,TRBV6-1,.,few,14,TGTGCCAGCAGAGCCAGACAGGCGGCGGAGGGCTACACCTTC,CASRARQAAEGYTF